This passage covers 12 T cell receptor beta chains from one sample sequenced in a study of blood T cell repertoires in COVID-19. Method: immunoSEQ multiplex PCR; TCRdb's copy keeps in-frame clones and lacks some. Here the sample spans approximately 110,000 clones, roughly 80% being singletons. The sample comprised peripheral blood. The receptors come from a woman in her sixties or seventies with acute or convalescent COVID-19.

This sequence joins TRBV3-1 (or the pseudogene TRBV3-2) and TRBJ2-7; 8 nucleotides agree with TRBD2. CDR1 LGHDT and CDR2 YNNKEL come from the germline V gene (reference sequence). There are 15 residues in the CDR3. Trimming took 7 bases from V and 3 from J; bases not matched to a gene: 11. CDR3 nucleotide sequence: TGTGCCAGCACCCGACTCGGGGGGGGGCTCTACGAGCAGTACTTC. Protein product: CASTRLGGGLYEQYF.

This chain links TRBV5-8 with TRBJ1-5, with D tentatively TRBD1 (6 bases). Germline loops: CDR1 SGHTS, CDR2 YDEGEE. This CDR3 has 14 residues. Trimming took off 2 bases at V and 7 bases at J, with 13 bases between the two ends. CDR3 in amino acids: CASSLITGLQPQHF. CDR3 coding DNA: TGTGCCAGCAGCTTAATAACAGGGCTGCAGCCCCAGCATTTT. The entire variable domain, with the rest obtained from reference TRBV5-8 and TRBJ1-5, is as follows: EAGVTQSPTHLIKTRGQQATLRCSPISGHTSVYWYQQALGLGLQFLLWYDEGEERNRGNFPPRFSGRQFPNYSSELNVNALELEDSALYLCASSLITGLQPQHFGDGTRLSIL.

This chain links TRBV7-8 with TRBJ1-4; 10 nucleotides line up with TRBD1. Germline V lookup: CDR1 SGHVS, CDR2 FQNEAQ. V shed 4 bases and J 8 bases; nucleotides not matched to a gene: 7. The CDR3 loop spans 15 amino acids. The CDR3 DNA reads TGTGCCAGCAGCTCCCGACAGGGGGCTTACGAAAAACTGTTTTTT. It is translated as CASSSRQGAYEKLFF.

In nucleotides, the CDR3 is TGCGCCAGCATCTACCAACACCCTACAGGGAACTCTGGAAACACCATATATTTT. Amino acid sequence: CASIYQHPTGNSGNTIYF. The chain is built from TRBV5-1 and TRBJ1-3; possible D gene TRBD1, 6 bases. The CDR3 extends over 18 amino acids. Germline assignment: CDR1 SGHRS and CDR2 YFSETQ. V was trimmed by 6 bases and J by 0 bases, leaving 22 bases between them.

The V and J genes are TRBV13 and TRBJ2-3, with TRBD1 identical over 7 bases. From germline, CDR1 is PRHDT and CDR2 FYEKMQ (reference sequence). The CDR3 is 15 residues long. V lost 4 bases, J lost 6 bases, and 10 bases stayed unmatched. The CDR3 bases are TGTGCCAGCAGCTGGACGGCTAGCAGGGGGGATACGCAGTATTTT. It translates to CASSWTASRGDTQYF. The complete variable domain, with remaining parts taken from reference TRBV13 and TRBJ2-3, reads AAGVIQSPRHLIKEKRETATLKCYPIPRHDTVYWYQQGPGQDPQFLISFYEKMQSDKGSIPDRFSAQQFSDYHSELNMSSLELGDSALYFCASSWTASRGDTQYFGPGTRLTVL.

The chain has TRBV11-2 and TRBJ2-7, with 13 positions matching TRBD2. Per the germline V gene, CDR1 is SGHAT and CDR2 is FQNNGV. After removal of 7 bases from V and 2 bases from J, the junction contained 14 bases not matched to a gene. This CDR3 is built from 18 residues. As DNA, the CDR3 is TGTGCCAGCACCCCTTGGACTAGCGGGGGAGTCTACACCTACGAGCAGTACTTC. Translation: CASTPWTSGGVYTYEQYF.

CDR3 loop: CAIRGVDPNTEAFF. The CDR3, as DNA: TGTGCCATCAGGGGAGTAGACCCGAACACTGAAGCTTTCTTT. The V call is TRBV10-3, the J call TRBJ1-1, with D unresolved. In germline, CDR1 is ENHRY, CDR2 SYGVKD. CDR3 length: 14 residues. The V end was cut by 6 bases, the J end by 1 base, with 12 bases between.

The CDR3 nucleotides read TGCAGCGTTGATCGGGGGGCACAGGGGGCCTACGAGCAGTACTTC. Its protein product is CSVDRGAQGAYEQYF. The chain combines TRBV29-1 with TRBJ2-7; weak D call: TRBD1 (8 bases). V was trimmed by 3 bases and J by 2 bases, leaving 17 bases between them. Looked up from germline, CDR1 is SQVTM and CDR2 is ANQGSEA. The CDR3 spans 15 residues.

This clone appeared a single time. This chain joins TRBV10-3 and TRBJ2-3, with 13 positions matching TRBD2. Trimming removed 9 bases from V and 4 bases from J; junction bases left unmatched: 4. CDR1 is ENHRY, CDR2 SYGVKD, per germline. The length of the CDR3 is 14 residues. CDR3 DNA sequence: TGTGCCATAGGGACTAGCGGGGCTTCAGATACGCAGTATTTT. Protein: CAIGTSGASDTQYF.

This chain connects TRBV7-2 to TRBJ2-3; 7 bases are shared with TRBD2. Per germline, CDR1 SGHTA and CDR2 FQGNSA. This CDR3 has 17 residues. V lost 3 bases, J lost 0 bases, and 9 bases stayed unmatched. CDR3 amino acids: CASSFFRGGSSTDTQYF. The CDR3 region has the DNA TGTGCCAGCAGCTTTTTCCGCGGGGGTTCTAGCACAGATACGCAGTATTTT.

The V and J genes are TRBV5-4 and TRBJ2-2; TRBD2 aligns across 9 bases. The length of the CDR3 is 17 residues. The germline CDR1 and CDR2 sequences are SGHNT and YYREEE (reference sequence). V lost 1 base and J lost 5; bases outside the gene matches: 9. The CDR3 coding sequence is TGTGCCAGCAGCTTGCCGAAGGCGGGGGGGTTGACCGGGGAGCTGTTTTTT. Translated, it gives CASSLPKAGGLTGELFF.

V and J are TRBV6-5 and TRBJ1-1; D is unresolved. Germline V gene data show CDR1 as MNHEY and CDR2 as SVGAGI. The CDR3 is 11 amino acids. The V and J ends lost 3 bases and 12 bases respectively, with 11 bases between them. The DNA for the CDR3 is TGTGCCAGCAGTTATAAGTCCGGGTCTTTCTTT. Protein sequence: CASSYKSGSFF.